These 8 T cell receptor beta chains were all obtained from the same sample, sequenced in a study of OX40 agonist ivuxolimab in advanced cancers. Library prep was done by the immunoSEQ multiplex PCR assay. TCRdb took over this immuneACCESS table, retaining in-frame rearrangements with V and J assigned. Such tables are incomplete; in checked studies, under half of the missing clones stem from an unresolved V gene, and the remainder is unexplained. Here the sample has over 35,000 clones; 75% to 90% occur a single time. About 4% of the sample rests with the top ten. The source was CD4+ or CD8+ T cells sorted from blood, collected in a trial of the OX40 agonist ivuxolimab. These TCRs come from an adult with an advanced solid tumor such as melanoma, head and neck, liver or kidney cancer.

The chain links TRBV10-3 to TRBJ2-7; 12 bases fit TRBD2. CDR1 is ENHRY and CDR2 is SYGVKD in the germline V gene. The CDR3 totals 16 residues. V shed 3 bases, J shed 3 bases, and the junction held 6 bases outside the gene matches. The CDR3 nucleotides read TGTGCCATCAGTGACTCCGGACTAGCGGGGTACTACGAGCAGTACTTC. It codes for CAISDSGLAGYYEQYF.

This clone occurred once. The V gene is TRBV30, the J gene TRBJ1-6; D remains ambiguous. Trimming took off 5 bases at V and 0 bases at J, with 5 bases between the two ends. Looked up from germline, CDR1 is GTSNPN and CDR2 is SVGIG (reference sequence). The CDR3 loop spans 13 amino acids. In nucleotides, the CDR3 is TGTGCCTGGGGGAGCTCCTATAATTCACCCCTCCACTTT. It codes for CAWGSSYNSPLHF.

This rearrangement joins TRBV19 to TRBJ2-2; D gene uncertain. The CDR3 has 13 residues. CDR1 is LNHDA and CDR2 is SQIVND in the germline V gene (reference sequence). The V end lost 0 bases, the J end lost 12 bases, and 11 bases lay between the germline ends. This CDR3 is CASSIERPRKLFF. The DNA for the CDR3 is TGTGCCAGTAGTATAGAGCGGCCCCGTAAGCTGTTTTTT. The variable domain in full, with the rest retrieved from reference TRBV19 and TRBJ2-2, is DGGITQSPKYLFRKEGQNVTLSCEQNLNHDAMYWYRQDPGQGLRLIYYSQIVNDFQKGDIAEGYSVSREKKESFPLTVTSAQKNPTAFYLCASSIERPRKLFFGEGSRLTVL.

This rearrangement joins TRBV7-8 to TRBJ2-5; no clear D. CDR1 and CDR2 from the germline V gene are SGHVS and FQNEAQ. The CDR3 has 15 amino acids. The V gene lost 6 bases and the J gene lost 0 bases, with 14 bases spanning the gap. As DNA, the CDR3 is TGTGCCAGCAGACCCTCTTGGTCGTACCAAGAGACCCAGTACTTC. Protein: CASRPSWSYQETQYF.

V gene TRBV18 combines with J gene TRBJ2-5; 15 bases map to TRBD2. Trimming at V came to 5 bases and at J to 0 bases, leaving 4 bases not matched to a gene. This CDR3 is 17 amino acids long. From germline, CDR1 is KGHSH and CDR2 LQKENI. The CDR3 coding sequence is TGTGCCAGCTCATCGGGACTAGCGGGAGGCCACCAAGAGACCCAGTACTTC. Its translation is CASSSGLAGGHQETQYF.

V is TRBV19 and J is TRBJ1-5; D remains unclear. CDR1 is LNHDA, CDR2 SQIVND, per germline (reference sequence). The CDR3 sequence is 14 residues long. V was cut by 6 bases and J by 5 bases, with 14 bases left in between. The CDR3 reads CASRVFPGDQPQHF. The CDR3 DNA is TGTGCCAGTAGGGTGTTCCCCGGGGATCAGCCCCAGCATTTT. The full variable domain, with the rest looked up from reference TRBV19 and TRBJ1-5, is DGGITQSPKYLFRKEGQNVTLSCEQNLNHDAMYWYRQDPGQGLRLIYYSQIVNDFQKGDIAEGYSVSREKKESFPLTVTSAQKNPTAFYLCASRVFPGDQPQHFGDGTRLSIL.

The chain carries TRBV4-1 and TRBJ2-5; the match to TRBD2 covers 11 bases. With 2 bases clipped from V and 1 base from J, the junction kept 3 bases outside the gene matches. Germline CDR1 reads MGHRA; CDR2 reads YSYEKL. This CDR3 contains 16 residues. CDR3 coding DNA: TGCGCCAGCAGCCAAACTAGCGGGGGAGCCCAAGAGACCCAGTACTTC. It translates to CASSQTSGGAQETQYF.

Notes on this clone: At one end the junction does not follow the germline gene, possibly because of a read error. This chain links TRBV7-7 with TRBJ2-2; TRBD1 might be the D (6 bases). The length of the CDR3 is 16 residues. The germline CDR1 and CDR2 sequences are SSHAT and FNYEAQ (reference sequence). The CDR3 reads CASSPRDKVTTGELFF. CDR3 sequence (DNA): TGTGCTAGCAGCCCCCGGGACAAGGTCACGACCGGGGAGCTGTTTTTT.